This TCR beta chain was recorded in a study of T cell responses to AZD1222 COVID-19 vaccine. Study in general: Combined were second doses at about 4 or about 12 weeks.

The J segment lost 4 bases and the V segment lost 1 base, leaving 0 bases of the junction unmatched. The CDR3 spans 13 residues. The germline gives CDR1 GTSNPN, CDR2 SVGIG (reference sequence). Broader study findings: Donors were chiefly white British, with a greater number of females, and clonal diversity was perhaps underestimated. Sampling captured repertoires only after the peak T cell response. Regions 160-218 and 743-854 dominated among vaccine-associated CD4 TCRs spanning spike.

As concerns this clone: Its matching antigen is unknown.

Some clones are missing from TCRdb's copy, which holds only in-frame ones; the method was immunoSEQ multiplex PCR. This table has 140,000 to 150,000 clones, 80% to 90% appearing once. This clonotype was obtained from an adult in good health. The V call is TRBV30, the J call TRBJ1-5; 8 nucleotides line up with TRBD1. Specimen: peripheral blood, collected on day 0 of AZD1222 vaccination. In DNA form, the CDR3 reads TGTGCCTGGAGTGGACAGGGGAATCAGCCCCAGCATTTT. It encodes CAWSGQGNQPQHF.